Below are 13 T cell receptor beta chains sequenced from a single sample in a study of somatic mutations in cytotoxic T cells in rheumatoid arthritis. The repertoire was sequenced with immunoSEQ multiplex PCR; TCRdb's copy has only in-frame clones and lacks some. The table records 15,000 or so clones, roughly four fifths of them present only once. Sequenced material: CD8+ T cells sorted from blood. The origin of the receptors is a woman in her forties or fifties with rheumatoid arthritis.

This clone appeared once. Written as DNA, the CDR3 is TGTGCCAGCAGCCACACCGGGGGGGGGCATGAGCAGTTCTTC. It is translated as CASSHTGGGHEQFF. The rearrangement links TRBV25-1 to TRBJ2-1; 8 nucleotides match TRBD2. This CDR3 contains 14 residues. Germline V CDR1 and CDR2: MGHDK, SYGVNS. J gave up 8 bases and V 6 bases, and 9 bases lay outside the gene matches.

The V call is TRBV29-1, the J call TRBJ2-7, with TRBD1 matching over 7 bases. Germline-derived CDR1 and CDR2 are SQVTM and ANQGSEA. The CDR3 loop spans 13 amino acids. With 2 bases clipped from V and 2 bases from J, the junction kept 3 bases outside the gene matches. The CDR3 DNA sequence: TGCAGCGTTGAACAGGGGGTACCCTACGAGCAGTACTTC. This encodes CSVEQGVPYEQYF.

The J gene is TRBJ2-5, the V gene TRBV14, with TRBD2 matching over 10 bases. Looked up from germline, CDR1 is SGHDN and CDR2 is FVKESK. With 2 bases clipped from V and 5 bases from J, the junction kept 5 bases outside the gene matches. The CDR3 sequence is 15 residues long. For the CDR3, the DNA is TGTGCCAGCAGCCAACTAGCGGGAGTAGAGGAGACCCAGTACTTC. This encodes CASSQLAGVEETQYF.

This clone is a singleton in its sample. The rearrangement uses TRBV27 and TRBJ1-2, with TRBD1 identical over 7 bases. The CDR3 sequence is 11 residues long. V lost 8 bases to trimming and J lost 11 bases; unmatched junction nucleotides: 8. The V gene's germline CDR1 is MNHEY and CDR2 SMNVEV (reference sequence). DNA for the CDR3: TGTGCCAGCGGGGACAGTCATAGGTACACCTTC. It codes for CASGDSHRYTF.

The gene calls are TRBV27 and TRBJ2-1; no clear D gene. The germline gives CDR1 MNHEY, CDR2 SMNVEV (reference sequence). V was trimmed by 4 bases and J by 3 bases, leaving 10 bases between them. The CDR3 covers 14 residues. CDR3 in DNA: TGTGCCAGCAGTTCCCGGCGTTACTACAATGAGCAGTTCTTC. As protein: CASSSRRYYNEQFF.

This clone was observed a few times. J is TRBJ1-3 and V is TRBV9; tentative D call: TRBD1 (6 bases). Germline V gene data show CDR1 as SGDLS and CDR2 as YYNGEE. CDR3 length: 14 residues. V shed 3 bases and J shed 0 bases, with 7 bases lying between them. The CDR3 bases are TGTGCCAGCAGCGAGGGGGTCTCTGGAAACACCATATATTTT. Its protein product is CASSEGVSGNTIYF.

J is TRBJ2-1 and V is TRBV25-1, with 11 positions matching TRBD2. Germline-derived CDR1 and CDR2 are MGHDK and SYGVNS. There are 14 residues in the CDR3. Trimming cost V 5 bases and J 8 bases; bases outside gene matches: 5. CDR3 sequence: CASSIAGGGDEQFF. As DNA, the CDR3 is TGTGCCAGCAGTATAGCGGGAGGGGGCGATGAGCAGTTCTTC.

The rearrangement uses TRBV7-9 and TRBJ2-7; D remains ambiguous. V was clipped by 5 bases and J by 0 bases, with 5 bases between them. The CDR3 loop spans 12 amino acids. CDR1 is SEHNR and CDR2 is FQNEAQ in the germline V gene (reference sequence). The CDR3 DNA reads TGTGCCAGCAGCCACTCCTCCTACGAGCAGTACTTC. Its protein is CASSHSSYEQYF.

The rearrangement links TRBV19 to TRBJ1-3; 9 nucleotides agree with TRBD1. V lost 10 bases to trimming and J lost 6 bases; unmatched junction nucleotides: 4. Germline loops: CDR1 LNHDA, CDR2 SQIVND (reference sequence). The CDR3 spans 12 residues. CDR3 region: CAIQGAENTIYF. Here the CDR3 DNA reads TGTGCCATACAGGGGGCGGAAAACACCATATATTTT. Drawing the rest from reference TRBV19 and TRBJ1-3, the complete variable domain is DGGITQSPKYLFRKEGQNVTLSCEQNLNHDAMYWYRQDPGQGLRLIYYSQIVNDFQKGDIAEGYSVSREKKESFPLTVTSAQKNPTAFYLCAIQGAENTIYFGEGSWLTVV.

The sample holds one count of this clone. The chain carries TRBV5-1 and TRBJ2-7; D may correspond to TRBD1 or TRBD2 (5 bases each). V was pared by 0 bases and J by 7 bases, with 23 bases between. The CDR3 has 17 amino acids. CDR1 SGHRS and CDR2 YFSETQ come from the germline V gene. Here the CDR3 reads CASSLVPGRSGTGEQYF. DNA of the CDR3: TGCGCCAGCAGCTTGGTCCCGGGGCGGAGTGGAACGGGGGAGCAGTACTTC.

The chain has TRBV19 and TRBJ2-1; no clear D. Trimming cost V 2 bases and J 0 bases, with 8 bases left between them. CDR3 size: 15 residues. The germline V gene has CDR1 LNHDA and CDR2 SQIVND (reference sequence). The CDR3 DNA follows: TGTGCCAGTAGTATAACCGCTAGCTCCTACAATGAGCAGTTCTTC. Protein sequence: CASSITASSYNEQFF.

The chain employs TRBV5-1 and TRBJ2-2; D gene ambiguous. The ends were cut back, 1 base at V and 5 bases at J, with 6 bases in the middle. This CDR3 contains 13 residues. The germline CDR1 and CDR2 sequences are SGHRS and YFSETQ. CDR3 DNA: TGCGCCAGCAGCTTGATGGAGACCGGGGAGCTGTTTTTT. It translates to CASSLMETGELFF.

This rearrangement joins TRBV18 to TRBJ1-1, with D perhaps TRBD1 (5 bases). The germline V gene encodes CDR1 KGHSH and CDR2 LQKENI. The V gene lost 2 bases and the J gene lost 5 bases, with 15 bases spanning the gap. This CDR3 comprises 15 residues. CDR3 region: CASSPNARVYTEAFF. DNA for the CDR3: TGTGCCAGCTCACCAAATGCCAGGGTGTATACTGAAGCTTTCTTT.